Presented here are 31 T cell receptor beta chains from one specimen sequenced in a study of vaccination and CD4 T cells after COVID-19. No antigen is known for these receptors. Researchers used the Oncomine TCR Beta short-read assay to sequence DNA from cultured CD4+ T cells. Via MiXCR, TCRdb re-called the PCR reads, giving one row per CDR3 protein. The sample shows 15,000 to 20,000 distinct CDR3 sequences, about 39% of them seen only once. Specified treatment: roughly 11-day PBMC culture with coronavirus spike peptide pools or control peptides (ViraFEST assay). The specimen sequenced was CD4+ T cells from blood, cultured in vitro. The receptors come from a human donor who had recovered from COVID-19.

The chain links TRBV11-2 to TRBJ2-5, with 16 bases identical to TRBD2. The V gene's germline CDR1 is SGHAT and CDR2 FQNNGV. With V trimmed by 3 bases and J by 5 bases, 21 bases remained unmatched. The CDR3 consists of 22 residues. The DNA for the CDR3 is TGTGCCAGCAGCTTCCCCTCGAGAAGCGGGACTAGCGGGAGGGCACTACGGGAGACCCAGTACTTC. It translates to CASSFPSRSGTSGRALRETQYF.

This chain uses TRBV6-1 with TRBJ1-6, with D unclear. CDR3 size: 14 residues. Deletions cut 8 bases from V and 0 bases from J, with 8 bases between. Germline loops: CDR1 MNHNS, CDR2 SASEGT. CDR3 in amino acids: CASGQSSYNSPLHF. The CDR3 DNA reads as TGTGCCAGCGGGCAGAGCTCCTATAATTCACCCCTCCACTTT.

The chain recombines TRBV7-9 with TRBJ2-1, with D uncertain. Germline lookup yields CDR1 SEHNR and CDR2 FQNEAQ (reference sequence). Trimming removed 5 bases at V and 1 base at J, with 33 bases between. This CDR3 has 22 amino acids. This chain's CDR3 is CASSPDNWRWTPQSLSYNEQFF. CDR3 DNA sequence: TGTGCCAGCAGCCCCGATAATTGGCGGTGGACGCCGCAATCCTTATCCTACAATGAGCAGTTCTTC.

The DNA of the CDR3 is TGTGCCAGCGGCGCTAGAACCGGGGAGCTGTTTTTT. Translation gives CASGARTGELFF. This rearrangement joins TRBV5-5 to TRBJ2-2, with unresolved D. The CDR3 contains 12 residues. CDR1 is SGHKS, CDR2 YYEKEE, per germline (reference sequence). Trimming removed 7 bases at V and 5 bases at J, with 9 bases between.

CDR3 bases: TGTGCCGCCGGACGGGGGTACACCGGGGAGCTGTTTTTT. It translates to CAAGRGYTGELFF. V gene TRBV24-1 combines with J gene TRBJ2-2, with TRBD2 as a possible D gene (6 bases). The V gene lost 12 bases and the J gene lost 3 bases, with 13 bases spanning the gap. In germline, CDR1 is KGHDR, CDR2 SFDVKD. The CDR3 has 13 residues.

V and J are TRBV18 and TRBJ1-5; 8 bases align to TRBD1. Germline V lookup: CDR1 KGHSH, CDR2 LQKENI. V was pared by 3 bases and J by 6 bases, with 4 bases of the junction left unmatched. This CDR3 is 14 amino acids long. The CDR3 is CASSPTGAVQPQHF. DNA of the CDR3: TGTGCCAGCTCACCGACAGGGGCCGTTCAGCCCCAGCATTTT. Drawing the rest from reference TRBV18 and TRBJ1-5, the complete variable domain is NAGVMQNPRHLVRRRGQEARLRCSPMKGHSHVYWYRQLPEEGLKFMVYLQKENIIDESGMPKERFSAEFPKEGPSILRIQQVVRGDSAAYFCASSPTGAVQPQHFGDGTRLSIL.

The CDR3 DNA is TGTGCCAGCACAGCCACCCAAGATACGCAGTATTTT. Amino acid sequence: CASTATQDTQYF. The rearrangement links TRBV11-2 to TRBJ2-3; D unresolved. Germline CDR1 reads SGHAT; CDR2 reads FQNNGV. With 7 bases removed from V and 5 bases from J, the gap between germline ends came to 10 bases. The CDR3 has 12 amino acids.

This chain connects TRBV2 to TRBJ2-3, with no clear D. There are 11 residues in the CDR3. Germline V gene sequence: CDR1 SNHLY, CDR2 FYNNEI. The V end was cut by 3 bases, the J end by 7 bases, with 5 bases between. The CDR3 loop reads CASSDAYTQYF. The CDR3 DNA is TGTGCCAGCAGTGACGCATATACGCAGTATTTT.

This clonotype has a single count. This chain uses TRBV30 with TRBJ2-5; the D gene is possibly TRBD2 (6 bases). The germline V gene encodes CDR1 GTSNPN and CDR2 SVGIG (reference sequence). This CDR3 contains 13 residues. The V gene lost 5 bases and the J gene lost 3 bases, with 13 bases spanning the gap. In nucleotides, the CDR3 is TGTGCCTGGTCCCTTGGCGGGAAAGAGACCCAGTACTTC. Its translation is CAWSLGGKETQYF.

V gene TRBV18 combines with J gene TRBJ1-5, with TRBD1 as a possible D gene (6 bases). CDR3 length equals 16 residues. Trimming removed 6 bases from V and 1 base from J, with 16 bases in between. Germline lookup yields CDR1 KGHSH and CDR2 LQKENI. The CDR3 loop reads CASSKGTPQSNQPQHF. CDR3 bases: TGTGCCAGCTCCAAAGGGACACCTCAAAGCAATCAGCCCCAGCATTTT.

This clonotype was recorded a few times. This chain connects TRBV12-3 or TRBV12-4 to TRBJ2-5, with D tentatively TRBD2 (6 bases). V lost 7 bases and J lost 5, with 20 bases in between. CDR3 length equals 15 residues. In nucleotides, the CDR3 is TGTGCCAGCACCCCTGGGGACGGACTATTTGAGACCCAGTACTTC. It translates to CASTPGDGLFETQYF.

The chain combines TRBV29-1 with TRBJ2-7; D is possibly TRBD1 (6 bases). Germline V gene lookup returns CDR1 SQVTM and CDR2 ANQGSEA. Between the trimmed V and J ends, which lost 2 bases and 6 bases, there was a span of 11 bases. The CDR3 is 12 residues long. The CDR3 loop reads CSVELQGREQYF. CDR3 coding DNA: TGCAGCGTTGAACTACAGGGTCGCGAGCAGTACTTC.

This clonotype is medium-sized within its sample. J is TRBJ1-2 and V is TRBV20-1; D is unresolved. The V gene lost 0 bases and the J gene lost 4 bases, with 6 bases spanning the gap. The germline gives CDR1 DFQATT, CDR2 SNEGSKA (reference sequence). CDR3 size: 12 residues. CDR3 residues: CSARDRLYGYTF. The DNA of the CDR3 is TGCAGTGCTAGAGACAGACTCTATGGCTACACCTTC.

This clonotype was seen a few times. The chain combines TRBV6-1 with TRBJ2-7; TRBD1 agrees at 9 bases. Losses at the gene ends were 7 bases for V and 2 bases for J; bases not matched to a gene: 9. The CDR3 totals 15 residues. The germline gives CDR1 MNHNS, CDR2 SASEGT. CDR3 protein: CASTVGQGLAYEQYF. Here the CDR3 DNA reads TGTGCCAGCACGGTCGGACAGGGGTTGGCCTACGAGCAGTACTTC.

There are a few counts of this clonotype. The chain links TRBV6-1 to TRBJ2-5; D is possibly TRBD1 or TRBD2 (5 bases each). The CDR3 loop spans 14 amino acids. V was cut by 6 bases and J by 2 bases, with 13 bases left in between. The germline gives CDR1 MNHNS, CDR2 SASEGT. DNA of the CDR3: TGTGCCAGCAGCCGGGGCGCCCAACAAGAGACCCAGTACTTC. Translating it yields CASSRGAQQETQYF.

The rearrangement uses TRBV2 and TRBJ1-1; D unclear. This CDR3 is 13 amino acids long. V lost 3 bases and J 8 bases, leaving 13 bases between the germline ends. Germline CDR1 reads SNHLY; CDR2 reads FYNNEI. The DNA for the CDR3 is TGTGCCAGCAGTGAGAACCTCTGGTCAGAAGCTTTCTTT. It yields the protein CASSENLWSEAFF.

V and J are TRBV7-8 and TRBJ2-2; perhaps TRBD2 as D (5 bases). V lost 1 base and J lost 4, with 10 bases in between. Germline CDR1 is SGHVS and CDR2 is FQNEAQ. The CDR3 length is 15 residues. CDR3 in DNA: TGTGCCAGCAGCTTAGGGCTAGCAGGCACCGGGGAGCTGTTTTTT. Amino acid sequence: CASSLGLAGTGELFF.

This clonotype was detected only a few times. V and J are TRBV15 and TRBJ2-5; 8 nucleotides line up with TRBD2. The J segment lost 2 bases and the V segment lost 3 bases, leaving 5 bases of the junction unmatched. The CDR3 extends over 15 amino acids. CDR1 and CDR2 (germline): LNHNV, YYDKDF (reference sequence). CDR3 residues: CATSRAGRGQETQYF. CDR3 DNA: TGTGCCACCAGCAGGGCCGGGAGGGGTCAAGAGACCCAGTACTTC.

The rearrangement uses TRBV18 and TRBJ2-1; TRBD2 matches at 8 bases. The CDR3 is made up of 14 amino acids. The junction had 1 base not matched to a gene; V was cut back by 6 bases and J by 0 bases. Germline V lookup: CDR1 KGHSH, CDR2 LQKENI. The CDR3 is CASSTSGSYNEQFF. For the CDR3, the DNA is TGTGCCAGCTCCACTAGCGGCTCCTACAATGAGCAGTTCTTC.

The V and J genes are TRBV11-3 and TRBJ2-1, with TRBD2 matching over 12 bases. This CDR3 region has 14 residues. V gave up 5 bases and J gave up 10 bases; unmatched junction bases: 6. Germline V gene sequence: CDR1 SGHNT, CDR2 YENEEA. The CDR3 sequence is CASSETSGRPEQFF. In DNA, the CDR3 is TGTGCCAGCAGCGAAACTAGCGGGAGGCCCGAGCAGTTCTTC.

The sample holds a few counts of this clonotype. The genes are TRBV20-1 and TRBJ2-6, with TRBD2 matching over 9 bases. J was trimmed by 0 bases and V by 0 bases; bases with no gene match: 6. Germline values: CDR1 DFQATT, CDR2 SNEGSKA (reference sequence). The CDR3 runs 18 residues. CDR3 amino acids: CSARDSTSGSSGANVLTF. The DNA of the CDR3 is TGCAGTGCTAGAGATTCGACTAGCGGAAGCTCTGGGGCCAACGTCCTGACTTTC.

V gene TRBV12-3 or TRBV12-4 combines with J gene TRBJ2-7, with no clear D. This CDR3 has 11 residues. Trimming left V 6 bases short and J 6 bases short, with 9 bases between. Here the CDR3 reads CASSRSSEQYF. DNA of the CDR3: TGTGCCAGCAGCCGGTCCAGCGAGCAGTACTTC.

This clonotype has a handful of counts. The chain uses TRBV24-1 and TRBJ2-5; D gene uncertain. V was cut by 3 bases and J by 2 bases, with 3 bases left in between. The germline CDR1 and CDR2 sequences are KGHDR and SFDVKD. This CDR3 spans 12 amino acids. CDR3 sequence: CATSDQQETQYF. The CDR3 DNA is TGTGCCACCAGTGATCAACAAGAGACCCAGTACTTC.

DNA of the CDR3: TGTGCCAGCAGACCCTCTAGCGGGAGGGCCTTCGGTGAGCAGTTCTTC. This sequence encodes CASRPSSGRAFGEQFF. The chain carries TRBV5-6 and TRBJ2-1, with 12 bases lining up with TRBD2. This CDR3 region has 16 residues. J lost 9 bases, V lost 5 bases, and 12 bases had no gene match. The germline V gene encodes CDR1 SGHDT and CDR2 YYEEEE. The variable domain in full, completed from reference TRBV5-6 and TRBJ2-1, reads DAGVTQSPTHLIKTRGQQVTLRCSPKSGHDTVSWYQQALGQGPQFIFQYYEEEERQRGNFPDRFSGHQFPNYSSELNVNALLLGDSALYLCASRPSSGRAFGEQFFGPGTRLTVL.

CDR3 in DNA: TGTGCCAGCAGAGGCCATTCAGGGCTCGGGCAAGAGACCCAGTACTTC. Encoded protein: CASRGHSGLGQETQYF. This chain joins TRBV28 and TRBJ2-5; D may be TRBD1 (5 bases). V shed 6 bases and J shed 2 bases, with 19 bases lying between them. CDR3 length equals 16 residues. Germline values: CDR1 MDHEN, CDR2 SYDVKM.

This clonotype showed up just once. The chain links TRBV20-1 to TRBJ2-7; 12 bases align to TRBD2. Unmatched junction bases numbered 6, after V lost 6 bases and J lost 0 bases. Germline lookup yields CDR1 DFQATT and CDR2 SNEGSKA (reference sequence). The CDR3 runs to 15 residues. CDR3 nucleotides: TGCAGTGCCGGGACTAGCGGGCCGAGCTCCTACGAGCAGTACTTC. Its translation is CSAGTSGPSSYEQYF.

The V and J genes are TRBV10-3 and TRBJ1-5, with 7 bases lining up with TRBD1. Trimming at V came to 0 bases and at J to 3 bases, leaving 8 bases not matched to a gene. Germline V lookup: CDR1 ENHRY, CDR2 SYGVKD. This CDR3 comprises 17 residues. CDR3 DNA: TGTGCCATCAGTGAGTCAAACGGGACAGCCTACAATCAGCCCCAGCATTTT. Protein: CAISESNGTAYNQPQHF.

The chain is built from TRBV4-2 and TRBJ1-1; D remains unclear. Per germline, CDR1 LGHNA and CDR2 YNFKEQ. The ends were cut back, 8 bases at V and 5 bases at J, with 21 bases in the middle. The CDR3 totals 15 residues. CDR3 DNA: TGTGCCAGCCAAGACTTAACAGTGGGGAGAACTGAAGCTTTCTTT. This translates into CASQDLTVGRTEAFF.

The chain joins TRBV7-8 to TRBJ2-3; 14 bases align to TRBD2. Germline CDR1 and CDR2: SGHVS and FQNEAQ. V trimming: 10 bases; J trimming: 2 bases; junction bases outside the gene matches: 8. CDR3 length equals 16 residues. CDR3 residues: CATHWTSGRPTDTQYF. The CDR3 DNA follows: TGTGCCACCCATTGGACTAGCGGGAGGCCCACAGATACGCAGTATTTT.

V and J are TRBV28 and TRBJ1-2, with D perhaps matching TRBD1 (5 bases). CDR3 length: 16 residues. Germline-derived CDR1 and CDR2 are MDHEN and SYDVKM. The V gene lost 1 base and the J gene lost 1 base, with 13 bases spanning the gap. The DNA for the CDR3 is TGTGCCAGCAGTTTATCTGGGGGGTTACTTAACTATGGCTACACCTTC. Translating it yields CASSLSGGLLNYGYTF.

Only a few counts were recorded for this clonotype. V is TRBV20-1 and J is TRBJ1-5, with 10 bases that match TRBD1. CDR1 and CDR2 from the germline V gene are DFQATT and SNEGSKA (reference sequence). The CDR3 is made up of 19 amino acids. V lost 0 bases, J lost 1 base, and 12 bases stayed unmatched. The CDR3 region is CSARDISDRGLESNQPQHF. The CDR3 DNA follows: TGCAGTGCTAGAGATATTAGTGACAGGGGGCTTGAAAGCAATCAGCCCCAGCATTTT.